What follows describes a single TCR beta chain. The antigen is undetermined. These data originate in a study of vaccination effects on CD4 cells after COVID-19. The data were produced by immunoSEQ multiplex PCR, yet TCRdb's version contains in-frame clones alone and is incomplete. The table includes 30,000 to 45,000 clones, more than 60% detected once. Regarding the study as a whole: Early post-infection timepoints were missing from the study, which also had few convalescent patients.

Germline V lookup: CDR1 SGHVS, CDR2 FQNEAQ. The CDR3 has 15 amino acids. Trimming cost V 1 base and J 5 bases; bases outside gene matches: 3. ViraFEST assay sequencing came after antigen-specific CD4+ T cells were expanded with viral peptide pools. CD4+ T cells were isolated after less than 13 days of culture. Nucleocapsid antibodies stayed negative before and after vaccination, showing no earlier SARS-CoV-2 infection. It was with about 10 IU/ml IL-2 and approximately 10 ug/ml peptides that more than 1.5 million PBMC per well were cultured. The chain has TRBV7-8 and TRBJ1-5; 9 positions match TRBD1. This sequence originates from a human donor who received a COVID-19 vaccine. The starting material was CD4+ T cells from PBMCs cultured with SARS-CoV-2 spike peptides, obtained before COVID-19 vaccination. CDR3 sequence: CASSLGRDRDQPQHF. The CDR3 DNA reads TGTGCCAGCAGCTTAGGAAGGGACAGGGATCAGCCCCAGCATTTT.